The clone carrying this T cell receptor (beta chain) was counted between two and nine times. The method was immunoSEQ multiplex PCR; TCRdb's version includes in-frame clones alone and lacks a portion of them. The sample yields around 270,000 clones, around nine tenths seen once. This CDR3 comprises 14 residues. V was cut by 5 bases and J by 6 bases, with 17 bases left in between. Germline V gene data show CDR1 as SGHVS and CDR2 as FQNEAQ. This sample was included in a study of blood T cell repertoires in COVID-19. The clonotype originates from a man aged 25 to 45 with acute or convalescent COVID-19. Sequencing used peripheral blood. The chain is built from TRBV7-8 and TRBJ2-7, with D perhaps TRBD1 (6 bases). The CDR3, as DNA: TGTGCCAGCAGCCTTAACAGGGATCAGGGCGAGCAGTACTTC. It yields the protein CASSLNRDQGEQYF.